These 5 T cell receptor beta chains were sequenced from one sample in a study of graft-versus-host responses after intestinal transplantation. Only in-frame clones appear in the TCRdb table, and some are missing; sequencing was by immunoSEQ multiplex PCR. This sample has over 80,000 clones, with 91% found just once. The antigens of these receptors remain unknown. The sample was unstimulated CD4+ T cells sorted from spleen or lymph node cells, taken before transplant. The origin of the receptors is a human donor who was the organ donor for an intestinal transplant.

The chain uses TRBV19 and TRBJ2-5; TRBD1 is a possible D gene (5 bases). The V end was cut by 7 bases, the J end by 5 bases, with 17 bases between. The germline V gene encodes CDR1 LNHDA and CDR2 SQIVND (reference sequence). The CDR3 runs to 14 residues. DNA of the CDR3: TGTGCCAGTAAATCCGGACATCCTGGGGAGACCCAGTACTTC. Its translation: CASKSGHPGETQYF.

The chain employs TRBV7-9 and TRBJ2-3, with a tentative D call TRBD1 (5 bases). The ends were cut back, 5 bases at V and 6 bases at J, with 9 bases in the middle. This CDR3 has 12 amino acids. Looked up from germline, CDR1 is SEHNR and CDR2 is FQNEAQ (reference sequence). CDR3 sequence (DNA): TGTGCCAGCAGCCTGACAGCCGATACGCAGTATTTT. Amino acid sequence: CASSLTADTQYF. The full variable domain, its missing parts supplied by reference TRBV7-9 and TRBJ2-3, is DTGVSQNPRHKITKRGQNVTFRCDPISEHNRLYWYRQTLGQGPEFLTYFQNEAQLEKSRLLSDRFSAERPKGSFSTLEIQRTEQGDSAMYLCASSLTADTQYFGPGTRLTVL.

In the case of this clone: Additional DNA sequences in this sample encode the identical CDR3. The chain links TRBV19 to TRBJ1-2; tentatively, D is TRBD1 (5 bases). The CDR3 extends over 13 amino acids. V lost 3 bases and J 5 bases, leaving 10 bases between the germline ends. The germline gives CDR1 LNHDA, CDR2 SQIVND (reference sequence). The CDR3 region has the DNA TGTGCCAGTAGTATCTGGCAGGGTTATGGCTACACCTTC. Its translation is CASSIWQGYGYTF. The full variable domain, completed using reference TRBV19 and TRBJ1-2, is DGGITQSPKYLFRKEGQNVTLSCEQNLNHDAMYWYRQDPGQGLRLIYYSQIVNDFQKGDIAEGYSVSREKKESFPLTVTSAQKNPTAFYLCASSIWQGYGYTFGSGTRLTVV.

In its sample, this clone was seen once. The rearrangement joins TRBV5-1 to TRBJ1-1, with D unresolved. V dropped 1 base and J dropped 5 bases, with 12 bases sitting between them. This CDR3 comprises 14 residues. Germline CDR1 reads SGHRS; CDR2 reads YFSETQ. Written as DNA, the CDR3 is TGCGCCAGCAGCTTGCGTGGCTCGGGGACTGAAGCTTTCTTT. Translated, it gives CASSLRGSGTEAFF.

CDR3 region: CASSPAWGNTEAFF. The CDR3 DNA is TGCGCCAGCAGCCCCGCTTGGGGCAACACTGAAGCTTTCTTT. The chain is built from TRBV5-1 and TRBJ1-1; tentative D call: TRBD1 (5 bases). The CDR3 totals 14 residues. In germline, CDR1 is SGHRS, CDR2 YFSETQ. The V gene lost 4 bases and the J gene lost 2 bases, with 12 bases spanning the gap. Filled out from reference TRBV5-1 and TRBJ1-1, the complete variable domain reads KAGVTQTPRYLIKTRGQQVTLSCSPISGHRSVSWYQQTPGQGLQFLFEYFSETQRNKGNFPGRFSGRQFSNSRSEMNVSTLELGDSALYLCASSPAWGNTEAFFGQGTRLTVV.